Listed below are T cell receptor beta chains from one sample, sequenced in a study of vaccination and CD4 T cells after COVID-19. A single record per CDR3 protein comes from TCRdb applying MiXCR to the PCR reads. This table holds roughly 15,000 distinct CDR3 sequences, approximately 67% found once. For these receptors, no antigen is known. Source material: CD4+ T cells from blood, cultured in vitro. These receptors originate from a human donor who had recovered from COVID-19. The CDR3 runs from the conserved cysteine through the conserved F or W. The order of the fields is D gene, J gene, clone size, V gene, CDR3 DNA, CDR3 protein. The D gene is left open where the match is weak. Only some rows state a clone size, as once, few, many or a class for expanded clones.

D: .; J: TRBJ1-5; size: .; V: TRBV7-8; DNA: TGTGCCAGCAGCTCCTCCGGGACCCGCCAGCATTTT; CDR3: CASSSSGTRQHF
D: TRBD1; J: TRBJ1-6; size: .; V: TRBV2; DNA: TGTGCCAGCAGTCGACAGGGTTTCAATTCACCCCTCCACTTT; CDR3: CASSRQGFNSPLHF
D: TRBD2; J: TRBJ2-3; size: .; V: TRBV6-2/TRBV6-3; DNA: TGTGCCACCCAAAGACCCCTAGCGGGAGGCCCATCCCCGCAGTATTTT; CDR3: CATQRPLAGGPSPQYF
D: .; J: TRBJ1-5; size: few; V: TRBV15; DNA: TGTGCCACCAGTAAAGGATTTATAGGGAGCAATCAGCCCCAGCATTTT; CDR3: CATSKGFIGSNQPQHF
D: .; J: TRBJ2-5; size: .; V: TRBV7-6; DNA: TGTGCCAGCAGTTTAAAGGTCGCGGGAATAGTAGAGACCCAGTACTTC; CDR3: CASSLKVAGIVETQYF
D: TRBD1; J: TRBJ1-2; size: .; V: TRBV18; DNA: TGTGCCAGCTCAGGGACAGGGTTCTATGGCTACACCTTC; CDR3: CASSGTGFYGYTF
D: TRBD1; J: TRBJ1-2; size: .; V: TRBV15; DNA: TGTGCCACCAGCAGGCAGACAGGGGCCATCTATGGCTACACCTTC; CDR3: CATSRQTGAIYGYTF
D: TRBD1; J: TRBJ1-4; size: .; V: TRBV20-1; DNA: TGCAGTGCGCTCGGGACAGGGAGAAAACTGTTTTTT; CDR3: CSALGTGRKLFF
D: TRBD1; J: TRBJ1-5; size: few; V: TRBV20-1; DNA: TGCAGTGCTAGATCCCGGGGGGGCAGGGGGAATCAGCCCCAGCATTTT; CDR3: CSARSRGGRGNQPQHF
D: .; J: TRBJ1-2; size: .; V: TRBV5-7; DNA: TGTGCCAGCAGCTCACGAAGAACGAGTGGCTACACCTTC; CDR3: CASSSRRTSGYTF
D: TRBD2; J: TRBJ2-1; size: .; V: TRBV19; DNA: TGTGCCAGTAGGTTTCTAGCGGGAGGGCCCTACAATGAGCAGTTCTTC; CDR3: CASRFLAGGPYNEQFF
D: .; J: TRBJ2-7; size: .; V: TRBV20-1; DNA: TGCAGTGCTAGTAGCGGTTTTACCCACGAGCAGTACTTC; CDR3: CSASSGFTHEQYF
D: .; J: TRBJ1-3; size: medium-sized; V: TRBV7-2; DNA: TGTGCCAGCAGCTCCAGCGGGGGGGGGCGATCTGGAAACACCATATATTTT; CDR3: CASSSSGGGRSGNTIYF
D: .; J: TRBJ1-1; size: .; V: TRBV20-1; DNA: TGCAGTGCTAGGTTCACTGAAGCTTTCTTT; CDR3: CSARFTEAFF
D: TRBD2; J: TRBJ2-7; size: medium-sized; V: TRBV7-2; DNA: TGTGCCAGCAGGCGGACTAGCGGGTACGAGCAGTACTTC; CDR3: CASRRTSGYEQYF
D: .; J: TRBJ1-5; size: .; V: TRBV19; DNA: TGTGCCAGTAGTATGGAGGGGGGTCAGCCCCAGCATTTT; CDR3: CASSMEGGQPQHF
D: .; J: TRBJ1-6; size: .; V: TRBV6-5; DNA: TGTGCCAGCAGTTACTCGATGTGGGGGCCTAATTCACCCCTCCACTTT; CDR3: CASSYSMWGPNSPLHF
D: TRBD1; J: TRBJ1-6; size: few; V: TRBV6-1; DNA: TGTGCCTCCACGGCACTCGGGACAGGGGACAATTCACCCCTCCACTTT; CDR3: CASTALGTGDNSPLHF
D: .; J: TRBJ2-3; size: few; V: TRBV20-1; DNA: TGCAGTGCTCAGTCGGCTAGCGGCACAGATACGCAGTATTTT; CDR3: CSAQSASGTDTQYF
D: TRBD2; J: TRBJ2-5; size: .; V: TRBV12-3/TRBV12-4; DNA: TGTGCCAGCAGGCGGGGGGTGGAGACCCAGTACTTC; CDR3: CASRRGVETQYF
D: .; J: TRBJ1-2; size: .; V: TRBV27; DNA: TGTGCCAGCCGTCGGGCTTCTTTAAACTATGGCTACACCTTC; CDR3: CASRRASLNYGYTF
D: .; J: TRBJ1-5; size: .; V: TRBV27; DNA: TGTGCCAGCAGTTTATTAGGGGGGGCCTGGGGCAATCAGCCCCAGCATTTT; CDR3: CASSLLGGAWGNQPQHF
D: .; J: TRBJ1-2; size: .; V: TRBV28; DNA: TGTGCCAGCAGTTCTACGGGGGTCGGGGGCTACACCTTC; CDR3: CASSSTGVGGYTF
D: TRBD1; J: TRBJ2-1; size: .; V: TRBV19; DNA: TGTGCCAGTAGGGGGGACAGGGGATTAAATGAGCAGTTCTTC; CDR3: CASRGDRGLNEQFF
D: .; J: TRBJ2-5; size: .; V: TRBV6-5; DNA: TGTGCCAGCAGTTACTCATGGACTTACCAAGAGACCCAGTACTTC; CDR3: CASSYSWTYQETQYF
D: TRBD1; J: TRBJ1-5; size: medium-sized; V: TRBV6-1; DNA: TGTGCCAGCAGTCCCGACAGGGGCGATCAGCCCCAGCATTTT; CDR3: CASSPDRGDQPQHF
D: TRBD1; J: TRBJ1-1; size: few; V: TRBV4-3; DNA: TGCGCCAGCAGCCAAGGGTCAGACAGGGCTGGGACTGAAGCTTTCTTT; CDR3: CASSQGSDRAGTEAFF
D: .; J: TRBJ1-1; size: .; V: TRBV20-1; DNA: TGCAGTGCTAGAGATCGTCCGGGGGTGACGAACACTGAAGCTTTCTTT; CDR3: CSARDRPGVTNTEAFF
D: TRBD1; J: TRBJ1-6; size: .; V: TRBV6-1; DNA: TGTGCCAGCGGCTCCCAGGGTCGGCAGGGGGCTTCACCCCTCCACTTT; CDR3: CASGSQGRQGASPLHF
D: TRBD1; J: TRBJ1-5; size: .; V: TRBV19; DNA: TGTGCCAGTAGTATAGATCACCAGGGGGGCAGGGGGCCCCAGCATTTT; CDR3: CASSIDHQGGRGPQHF
D: .; J: TRBJ1-2; size: .; V: TRBV7-9; DNA: TGTGCCAGCAGCTTAACAAATGGCTACACCTTC; CDR3: CASSLTNGYTF
D: .; J: TRBJ1-5; size: .; V: TRBV6-1; DNA: TGTGCCAGCAGTGAAGCAGGCATTGGCAATCAGCCCCAGCATTTT; CDR3: CASSEAGIGNQPQHF
D: .; J: TRBJ2-3; size: .; V: TRBV18; DNA: TGTGCCAGCTCACCCCAGCTACAGGGCACAGATACGCAGTATTTT; CDR3: CASSPQLQGTDTQYF
D: TRBD1; J: TRBJ1-5; size: .; V: TRBV7-2; DNA: TGTGCCAGCAGCTTAACTTCCGGGACAGGGGGCAATCAGCCCCAGCATTTT; CDR3: CASSLTSGTGGNQPQHF
D: .; J: TRBJ1-6; size: once; V: TRBV7-2; DNA: TGTGCCAGCAGCTTATCCGCGGGGGGAAATTCACCCCTCCACTTT; CDR3: CASSLSAGGNSPLHF
D: TRBD2; J: TRBJ2-2; size: .; V: TRBV11-3; DNA: TGTGCCAGCAGCGCGGGACTAGCTGGCGTCGGGGAGCTGTTTTTT; CDR3: CASSAGLAGVGELFF
D: TRBD2; J: TRBJ2-2; size: .; V: TRBV20-1; DNA: TGCAGTGCGACGACTAGCGGGAGGGTCGGGGAGCTGTTTTTT; CDR3: CSATTSGRVGELFF
D: .; J: TRBJ1-6; size: few; V: TRBV6-1; DNA: TGTGCCAGCAGTACAACCGCGGGAGCGGATTCACCCCTCCACTTT; CDR3: CASSTTAGADSPLHF
D: TRBD1; J: TRBJ2-5; size: .; V: TRBV18; DNA: TGTGCCAGCTCACCGGGGGCAGGGGGTAGGAGCGAGACCCAGTACTTC; CDR3: CASSPGAGGRSETQYF
D: .; J: TRBJ1-2; size: .; V: TRBV7-2; DNA: TGTGCCGGCAGCCCGGGACCCCAGGGCTATGGCTACACCTTC; CDR3: CAGSPGPQGYGYTF
D: .; J: TRBJ1-1; size: .; V: TRBV10-3; DNA: TGTGCCAGCAGGAGACAAGAGAACACTGAAGCTTTCTTT; CDR3: CASRRQENTEAFF
D: .; J: TRBJ1-5; size: .; V: TRBV19; DNA: TGTGCAGTGGGCCGAAATCAGCCCCAGCATTTT; CDR3: CAVGRNQPQHF
D: TRBD1; J: TRBJ1-5; size: .; V: TRBV6-1; DNA: TGTGCCAGCAATCGACAGGGTCAGAATCAGCCCCAGCATTTT; CDR3: CASNRQGQNQPQHF
D: .; J: TRBJ1-2; size: .; V: TRBV27; DNA: TGTGCCAGCAGTTTAATGGCAGCCCCCTATGGCTACACCTTC; CDR3: CASSLMAAPYGYTF
D: TRBD1; J: TRBJ2-5; size: .; V: TRBV25-1; DNA: TGTGCCAGCAGTGACACAGGGGTAGGTGAGACCCAGTACTTC; CDR3: CASSDTGVGETQYF
D: TRBD1; J: TRBJ1-5; size: .; V: TRBV30; DNA: TGTGCCCTAAGGACAGGGGTCAATCAGCCCCAGCATTTT; CDR3: CALRTGVNQPQHF
D: TRBD1; J: TRBJ2-5; size: .; V: TRBV7-2; DNA: TGTGCCAGCAGCTGGGACAGGCGAAAAGAGACCCAGTACTTC; CDR3: CASSWDRRKETQYF
D: .; J: TRBJ1-2; size: .; V: TRBV18; DNA: TGTGCCAGCTCACCACAACCGGAAGCAGGAGGATACACCTTC; CDR3: CASSPQPEAGGYTF